This T cell receptor beta chain derives from a study of cytomegalovirus exposure and HLA in healthy donors. With respect to this clone: The antigen remains undetermined. Other DNA sequences in this sample translate to the same CDR3.

Findings of the study overall: A later analysis, which compared TCR beta chains of equal frequency, found the HLA-associated ones more clonally expanded. According to the study, roughly 160 TCR beta chains were cytomegalovirus-associated.

The PCR was carried out with 60 Vbeta primers and 13 Jbeta primers. In the authors' workflow: Around 11 million shared chains were among the about 80 million unique TCR beta chains that a later analysis counted. Profiled with immunoSEQ multiplex PCR; TCRdb holds only in-frame clones, not every one. V, J and clone size are those of that table, while D and trimming were read from the DNA. The sample records about 130,000 clones, 17% being singletons. This CDR3 is 13 amino acids long. V shed 0 bases and J shed 6 bases, with 9 bases lying between them. CDR1 and CDR2 from the germline V gene are SGHTA and FQGNSA.

The source of this sequence is a female donor in good health and CMV-seropositive. V and J are TRBV7-2 and TRBJ2-7; no definite D call. Sequenced material: PBMCs. CDR3 coding DNA: TGTGCCAGCAGCTTAGCGCTAAGAGGCGAGCAGTACTTC. The encoded protein is CASSLALRGEQYF.